This T cell receptor beta chain derives from a study of T cell clonality in common variable immunodeficiency. This clone was recorded at least ten times. The read gets to within 3 residues of the CDR3 end, and the germline J gene fills in the rest. Repertoires were generated with immunoSEQ multiplex PCR, while TCRdb's copy carries only in-frame clones and drops some. The record shows 35,000 to 50,000 clones for this sample, with no singletons present. V lost 1 base and J lost 3; bases outside the gene matches: 10. CDR1 and CDR2 (germline): SNHLY, FYNNEI. The CDR3 consists of 18 residues. The specimen was peripheral blood mononuclear cells. The gene calls are TRBV2 and TRBJ2-7; 12 bases line up with TRBD2. The source is a person between 18 and 75 years old in good health. CDR3 residues: CASSEGWLAGGSVYEQYF. The CDR3 bases that were read are TGTGCCAGCAGTGAAGGGTGGCTAGCGGGAGGGTCGGTCTACGAG.